The following is a T cell receptor beta chain sequence with its context. The antigen remains undetermined. Other nucleotide sequences in the sample specify the same CDR3. This entry is derived from a study of shared clonotypes between healthy human individuals. Study-wide results and limits: Sharing across several donors was seen in around 5% of naive CD4 clonotypes.

Investigators divided CD4+ cells into CD45RA+ naive and CD45RA-negative memory subsets. Researchers divided each subset's genomic DNA evenly across several immunoSEQ plates. Repertoires were generated with immunoSEQ multiplex PCR, while TCRdb's copy carries only in-frame clones and drops some. The sample records a few million clones, roughly 92% being singletons. V was shortened by 4 bases and J by 1 base, with 8 bases between the two germline ends. This CDR3 contains 13 residues. The V gene's germline CDR1 is SGHRS and CDR2 YFSETQ. The sequenced material came from naive CD4+ T cells sorted from blood. Regarding subset: CD45RA+ positively selected. This TCR was sampled from a man aged 18 to 29 in good health. The rearrangement uses TRBV5-1 and TRBJ1-1; no reliable D call. Written as DNA, the CDR3 is TGCGCCAGCAGCCCCGGGCCGAACACTGAAGCTTTCTTT. As protein: CASSPGPNTEAFF.